This is a list of T cell receptor beta chains from one sample in a study of cytomegalovirus exposure and HLA in healthy donors. The data were produced by immunoSEQ multiplex PCR, yet TCRdb's version contains in-frame clones alone and is incomplete. In the table there are some 110,000 clones, 65% of which are singletons. The sequencing sample was made of PBMCs. The receptors stem from a middle-aged woman in good health and CMV-seropositive. CDR3s include the opening cysteine and the closing phenylalanine or tryptophan. A D gene is named only where the DNA matches it firmly. Size is omitted from some rows. Given values are once, few, many or a class for expanded clones.

abundance,v_gene,d_gene,j_gene,CDR3nt,CDR3aa
-,TRBV4-2,TRBD2,TRBJ2-1,TGTGCCAGCAGCCAAGATTTGGCGGGAGTCGGCATTCGGGATGAGCAGTTCTTC,CASSQDLAGVGIRDEQFF
-,TRBV7-9,-,TRBJ1-2,TGTGCCAGCAGCTTAGCGATAGAATATGGCTACACCTTC,CASSLAIEYGYTF
-,TRBV11-2,-,TRBJ2-7,TGTGCCAGCAGCTTAGAGGCGGTGGCTGACGAGCAGTACTTC,CASSLEAVADEQYF
-,TRBV18,-,TRBJ1-2,TGTGCCAGCTCATCGTCCGGGACAATCTATGGCTACACCTTC,CASSSSGTIYGYTF
once,TRBV2,-,TRBJ2-1,TGTGCCAGCAGGAAAGGCTCTAGCTCCTACAATGAGCAGTTCTTC,CASRKGSSSYNEQFF
-,TRBV9,TRBD1,TRBJ2-3,TGTGCCAGCAGCGTAGGACAGGGGGCGACAGATACGCAGTATTTT,CASSVGQGATDTQYF
-,TRBV29-1,TRBD2,TRBJ2-7,TGCAGCACCGAGGAGACTTCTAGGACTAGCGGGAGCTACGAGCAGTACTTC,CSTEETSRTSGSYEQYF
once,TRBV9,-,TRBJ2-1,TGTGCCAGCAGCCAATGGGGGGACTCCTACAATGAGCAGTTCTTC,CASSQWGDSYNEQFF
few,TRBV27,TRBD1,TRBJ1-2,TGTGCCAGCACAACCCGGACAGGGGCCTACACCTTC,CASTTRTGAYTF
few,TRBV6-6,TRBD1,TRBJ2-7,TGTGCCAGCAGTTACCACGGACAGGGGCCAGTTTTC,CASSYHGQGPVF
few,TRBV4-3,-,TRBJ1-2,TGCGCCAGCAGCCAAGATGGCAGGGTGAGGTATGGCTACACCTTC,CASSQDGRVRYGYTF
-,TRBV7-2,-,TRBJ2-1,TGTGCCAGCAGCCTCTGGGACTCCCAGGGTGAGCAGTTCTTC,CASSLWDSQGEQFF
-,TRBV4-3,-,TRBJ2-7,TGCGCCAGCAGCCAGATACTAGCTTTCCCCAACGTTTACGAGCAGTACTTC,CASSQILAFPNVYEQYF
-,TRBV5-1,TRBD1,TRBJ2-3,TGCGCCAGCAGCTCGGACAGGGGGCAGGCAGATACGCAGTATTTT,CASSSDRGQADTQYF
once,TRBV5-1,-,TRBJ2-6,TGCGCCAGCACCATTGGGGAGGTTTGGGATAGCTCTGGGGCCAACGTCCTGACTTTC,CASTIGEVWDSSGANVLTF
once,TRBV5-1,-,TRBJ2-3,TGCGCCAGCAGCCCAAGAGCGGAAGCGGTAACAGATACGCAGTATTTT,CASSPRAEAVTDTQYF
few,TRBV5-6,TRBD1,TRBJ1-2,TGTGCCAGCAGCGAGACAGGGAGATATGGCTACACCTTC,CASSETGRYGYTF
-,TRBV7-2,TRBD1,TRBJ2-7,TGTGCCAGCAGCCTATGGGGGACAGGGTTGATCCACGAGCAGTACTTC,CASSLWGTGLIHEQYF
-,TRBV7-3,-,TRBJ1-1,TGTGCCAGCAGTCCTGGCGGGGTCCCTGAAGCTTTCTTT,CASSPGGVPEAFF
-,TRBV12-5,-,TRBJ2-1,TGTGCTAGTGGTTTGGTACAGGGACCGAGCGGGGTCGCCTACAATGAGCAGTTCTTC,CASGLVQGPSGVAYNEQFF
once,TRBV27,TRBD1,TRBJ2-1,TGTGCCAGCAGTCCGCGGACAGGGTTGAACAATGAGCAGTTCTTC,CASSPRTGLNNEQFF
few,TRBV29-1,TRBD1,TRBJ1-2,TGCAGCGTTGTCTCAGGGGGCGCATGGGGCTACACCTTC,CSVVSGGAWGYTF
few,TRBV2,TRBD1,TRBJ1-2,TGTGCCAGCAACTACAGGGGGCGCGGCTACACCTTC,CASNYRGRGYTF
-,TRBV7-8,TRBD2,TRBJ2-3,TGTGCCAGCAGCTTTTCGGGACTAGCGGGGGCGGATACGCAGTATTTT,CASSFSGLAGADTQYF
-,TRBV11-1,-,TRBJ1-2,TGTGCCAGCAGCTTAACACCACACCCCGAGGGTAGCTATGGCTACACCTTC,CASSLTPHPEGSYGYTF
-,TRBV7-9,-,TRBJ2-7,TGTGCCAGCAGCTTAACAGGCCCTACCTACGAGCAGTACTTC,CASSLTGPTYEQYF
-,TRBV5-4,TRBD2,TRBJ2-2,TGTGCCAGCAGATATAGCGGGAGGGCCTCCACCGGGGAGCTGTTTTTT,CASRYSGRASTGELFF
-,TRBV10-3,TRBD1,TRBJ1-2,TGTGCCATCAGTGAGTCTTATCAGAAACAGGGGAACTATGGCTACACCTTC,CAISESYQKQGNYGYTF
-,TRBV29-1,TRBD1,TRBJ2-7,TGCAGCGTTGGGGACAGCCAACCCTACGAGCAGTACTTC,CSVGDSQPYEQYF